This TCR beta chain was sequenced during a study of T cells in Graves' hyperthyroidism and ophthalmopathy. Study as a whole: Pretreatment peripheral blood was obtained at initial diagnosis.

Using RNA transcripts as the source, TCR beta CDR3 regions were amplified. Primed by the HTBI set, a first-round RT-PCR was run on the TCR CDR3. TCRdb reprocessed the multiplex PCR reads with MiXCR, giving one entry per CDR3 protein. In the table there are approximately 610,000 distinct CDR3 sequences, 16% of which are singletons. The CDR3 extends over 16 amino acids. Germline V gene sequence: CDR1 MDHEN, CDR2 SYDVKM. The trim removed 3 bases at V and 6 bases at J, leaving 9 bases unmatched. This clonotype was seen repeatedly, ten times or more. This chain connects TRBV28 to TRBJ1-2; the match to TRBD1 covers 11 bases. Sample: blood. The clonotype comes from a woman aged 18-30 years with Graves' hyperthyroidism. The CDR3, as DNA: TGTGCCAGCAGTTTGACCCTCGGACAGGGGGCCGATGGCTACACCTTC. It encodes CASSLTLGQGADGYTF.